This TCR beta chain was observed in a study of blood T cell repertoires in COVID-19. Only in-frame clones appear in the TCRdb table, and some are missing; sequencing was by immunoSEQ multiplex PCR. This table has about 98,000 clones, around 81% appearing once. The clonotype comes from a man aged 60-69 years with acute or convalescent COVID-19. Material: peripheral blood.

The CDR3 spells CASSSLLGQGTGNTIYF. The CDR3 DNA is TGTGCCAGCAGTTCCTTACTGGGACAGGGTACCGGAAACACCATATATTTT. The chain joins TRBV7-9 to TRBJ1-3, with 9 bases aligning to TRBD1. The trim removed 6 bases at V and 4 bases at J, leaving 13 bases unmatched. Per the germline V gene, CDR1 is SEHNR and CDR2 is FQNEAQ (reference sequence). This CDR3 contains 17 residues.